This passage covers 3 T cell receptor beta chains from one sample sequenced in a study of blood T cell repertoires in COVID-19. Method: immunoSEQ multiplex PCR; TCRdb's copy keeps in-frame clones and lacks some. Of over 65,000 clones in the sample, around 90% are singletons; the top ten hold 0.77%. The sequencing input was peripheral blood. These receptors all stem from a woman aged 80 or over with acute or convalescent COVID-19.

The chain combines TRBV7-2 with TRBJ2-1, with 8 bases identical to TRBD2. V gave up 6 bases and J gave up 11 bases; unmatched junction bases: 12. The germline V gene encodes CDR1 SGHTA and CDR2 FQGNSA. The CDR3 is made up of 14 amino acids. Here the CDR3 DNA reads TGTGCCAGCAGGCCAACTAGCGGCCATCCTCAGCAGTTCTTC. Amino acid sequence: CASRPTSGHPQQFF. Drawing the rest from reference TRBV7-2 and TRBJ2-1, the complete variable domain is GAGVSQSPSNKVTEKGKDVELRCDPISGHTALYWYRQSLGQGLEFLIYFQGNSAPDKSGLPSDRFSAERTGGSVSTLTIQRTQQEDSAVYLCASRPTSGHPQQFFGPGTRLTVL.

CDR3 in amino acids: CASSTGQAGNQPQHF. The CDR3 DNA is TGTGCCAGCAGTACTGGACAGGCGGGAAATCAGCCCCAGCATTTT. The gene calls are TRBV6-5 and TRBJ1-5, with 7 nucleotides matching TRBD1. The CDR3 consists of 15 residues. The J segment lost 4 bases and the V segment lost 5 bases, leaving 8 bases of the junction unmatched. Germline-derived CDR1 and CDR2 are MNHEY and SVGAGI.

The chain employs TRBV7-9 and TRBJ1-4; TRBD1 matches at 8 bases. The CDR3 runs to 16 residues. Germline V lookup: CDR1 SEHNR, CDR2 FQNEAQ (reference sequence). V gave up 1 base and J gave up 8 bases; unmatched junction bases: 9. The CDR3 loop reads CASSLVTGGGSEKLFF. Here the CDR3 DNA reads TGTGCCAGCAGCTTAGTCACAGGGGGAGGAAGCGAAAAACTGTTTTTT.